The clone carrying this T cell receptor beta chain was detected only once. This specimen belongs to a study of blood T cell repertoires in COVID-19. About the study: COVID-19 samples collected from the United States, Italy and Spain covered acute and convalescent phases.

In the study's own analysis: Researchers report that nucleated cell counts were estimated from reference gene primer amplification. Assay used: immunoSEQ multiplex PCR; TCRdb lists only in-frame clones, some missing. The DNA was the basis for D and trimming; V, J and clone size are from that table. The sample lists about 220,000 clones; around 87% were seen once. The Seattle site enrolled patients during active infection and followed them longitudinally. The V gene's germline CDR1 is MNHEY and CDR2 SMNVEV (reference sequence). Trimming cost V 6 bases and J 16 bases; bases outside gene matches: 20. This CDR3 is 16 amino acids long.

Sequencing was done on a sample of peripheral blood. V and J are TRBV27 and TRBJ1-6, with 8 bases fitting TRBD1. The origin of this receptor is a woman in her forties or fifties with COVID-19, enrolled during active disease. CDR3 in amino acids: CASSSRTGLGINQLHF. DNA of the CDR3: TGTGCCAGCAGCTCTCGGACAGGGCTGGGTATCAACCAGCTCCACTTT.